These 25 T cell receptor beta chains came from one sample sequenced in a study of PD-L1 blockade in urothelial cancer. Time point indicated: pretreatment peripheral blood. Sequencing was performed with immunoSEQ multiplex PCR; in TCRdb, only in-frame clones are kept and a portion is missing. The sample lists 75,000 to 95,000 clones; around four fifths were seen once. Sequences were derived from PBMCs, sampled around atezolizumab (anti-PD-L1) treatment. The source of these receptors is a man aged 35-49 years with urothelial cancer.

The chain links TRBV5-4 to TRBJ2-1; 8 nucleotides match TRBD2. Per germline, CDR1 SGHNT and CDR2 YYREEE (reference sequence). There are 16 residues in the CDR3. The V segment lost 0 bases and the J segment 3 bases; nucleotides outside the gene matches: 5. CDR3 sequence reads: CASSLAGGTRYNEQFF. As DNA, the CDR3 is TGTGCCAGCAGCTTGGCGGGGGGGACCCGCTACAATGAGCAGTTCTTC.

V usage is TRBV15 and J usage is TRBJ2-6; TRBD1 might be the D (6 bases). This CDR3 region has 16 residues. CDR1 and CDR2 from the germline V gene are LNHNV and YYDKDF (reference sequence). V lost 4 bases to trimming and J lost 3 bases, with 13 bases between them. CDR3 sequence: CATSKTSGVGANVLTF. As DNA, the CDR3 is TGTGCCACCAGCAAGACGTCAGGGGTTGGGGCCAACGTCCTGACTTTC.

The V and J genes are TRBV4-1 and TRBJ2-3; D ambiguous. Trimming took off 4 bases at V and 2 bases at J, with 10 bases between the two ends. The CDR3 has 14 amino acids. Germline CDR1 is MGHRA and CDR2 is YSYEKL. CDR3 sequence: CASSRLALTDTQYF. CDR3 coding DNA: TGCGCCAGCAGCCGCCTGGCCCTCACAGATACGCAGTATTTT.

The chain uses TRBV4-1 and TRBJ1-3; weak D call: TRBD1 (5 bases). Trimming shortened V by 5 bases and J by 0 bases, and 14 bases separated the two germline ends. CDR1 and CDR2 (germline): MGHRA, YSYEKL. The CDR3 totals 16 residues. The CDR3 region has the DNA TGCGCCAGCAGCAGTCCGGGGGTCCACTCTGGAAACACCATATATTTT. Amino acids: CASSSPGVHSGNTIYF.

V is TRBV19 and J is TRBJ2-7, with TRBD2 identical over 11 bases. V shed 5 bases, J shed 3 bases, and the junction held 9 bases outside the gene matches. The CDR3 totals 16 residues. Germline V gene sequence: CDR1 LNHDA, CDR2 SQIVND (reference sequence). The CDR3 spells CASSSLAGGKDYEQYF. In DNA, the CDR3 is TGTGCCAGTAGTTCGCTAGCGGGAGGAAAGGACTACGAGCAGTACTTC.

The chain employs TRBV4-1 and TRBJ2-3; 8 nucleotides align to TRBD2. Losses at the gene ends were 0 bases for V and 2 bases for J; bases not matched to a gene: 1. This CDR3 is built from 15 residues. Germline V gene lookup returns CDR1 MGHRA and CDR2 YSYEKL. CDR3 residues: CASSQELADTDTQYF. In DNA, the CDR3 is TGCGCCAGCAGCCAAGAACTAGCGGACACAGATACGCAGTATTTT.

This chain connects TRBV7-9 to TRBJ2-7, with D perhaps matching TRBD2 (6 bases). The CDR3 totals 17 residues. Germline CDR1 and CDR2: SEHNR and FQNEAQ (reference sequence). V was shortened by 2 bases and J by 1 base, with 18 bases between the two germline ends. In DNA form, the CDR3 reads TGTGCCAGCAGCTTAAATATTGGCGGAGGGTCGTCCTACGAGCAGTACTTC. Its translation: CASSLNIGGGSSYEQYF.

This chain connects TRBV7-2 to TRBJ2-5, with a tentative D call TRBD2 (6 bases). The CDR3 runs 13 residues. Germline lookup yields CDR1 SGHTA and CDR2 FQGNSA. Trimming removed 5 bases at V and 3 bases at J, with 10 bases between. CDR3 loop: CASSPWGEETQYF. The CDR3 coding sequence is TGTGCCAGCAGCCCATGGGGGGAAGAGACCCAGTACTTC.

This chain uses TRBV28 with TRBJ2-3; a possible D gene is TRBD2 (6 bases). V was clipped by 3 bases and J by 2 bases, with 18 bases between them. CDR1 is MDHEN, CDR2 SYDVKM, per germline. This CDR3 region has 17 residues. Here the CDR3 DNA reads TGTGCCAGCAGTTTGGTGGTCCCTAGCGAAAACACAGATACGCAGTATTTT. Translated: CASSLVVPSENTDTQYF.

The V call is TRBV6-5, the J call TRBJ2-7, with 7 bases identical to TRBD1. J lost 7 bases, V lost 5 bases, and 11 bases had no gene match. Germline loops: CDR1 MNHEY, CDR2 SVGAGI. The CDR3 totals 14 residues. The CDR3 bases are TGTGCCAGCAGTCCCGGACAGGTCCGTGGGGAGCAGTACTTC. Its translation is CASSPGQVRGEQYF.

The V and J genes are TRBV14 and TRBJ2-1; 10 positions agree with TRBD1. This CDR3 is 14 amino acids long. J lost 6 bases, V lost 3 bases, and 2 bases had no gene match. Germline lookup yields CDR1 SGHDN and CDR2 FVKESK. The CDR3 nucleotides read TGTGCCAGCAGCCAGGACAGGGGGTTCAATGAGCAGTTCTTC. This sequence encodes CASSQDRGFNEQFF.

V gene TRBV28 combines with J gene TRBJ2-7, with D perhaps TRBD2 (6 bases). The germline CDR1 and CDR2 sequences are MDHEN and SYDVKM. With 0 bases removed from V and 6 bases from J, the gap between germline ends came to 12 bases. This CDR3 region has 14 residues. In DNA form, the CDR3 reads TGTGCCAGCAGTTTATGCACGGGGGTCTGCGAGCAGTACTTC. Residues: CASSLCTGVCEQYF.

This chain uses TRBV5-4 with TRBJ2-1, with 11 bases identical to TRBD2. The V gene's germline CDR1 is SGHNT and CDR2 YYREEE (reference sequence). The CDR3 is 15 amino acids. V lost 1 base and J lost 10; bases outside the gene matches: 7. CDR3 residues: CASSLTSGSSGEQFF. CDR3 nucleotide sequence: TGTGCCAGCAGCTTGACTAGCGGGAGTTCAGGGGAGCAGTTCTTC.

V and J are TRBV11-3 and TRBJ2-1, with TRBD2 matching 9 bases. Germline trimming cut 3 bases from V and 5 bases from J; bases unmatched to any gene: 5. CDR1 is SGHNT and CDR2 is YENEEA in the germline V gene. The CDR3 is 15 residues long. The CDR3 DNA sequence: TGTGCCAGCAGCTTTAGCGGGAGTTGGGACAATGAGCAGTTCTTC. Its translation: CASSFSGSWDNEQFF. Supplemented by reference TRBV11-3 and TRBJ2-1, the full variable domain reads EAGVVQSPRYKIIEKKQPVAFWCNPISGHNTLYWYLQNLGQGPELLIRYENEEAVDDSQLPKDRFSAERLKGVDSTLKIQPAELGDSAVYLCASSFSGSWDNEQFFGPGTRLTVL.

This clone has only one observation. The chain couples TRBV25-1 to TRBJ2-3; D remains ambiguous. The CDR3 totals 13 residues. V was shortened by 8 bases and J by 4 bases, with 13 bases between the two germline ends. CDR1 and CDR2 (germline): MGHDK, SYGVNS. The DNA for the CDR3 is TGTGCCAGCTATGGCCAGGCCTCAGATACGCAGTATTTT. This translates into CASYGQASDTQYF.

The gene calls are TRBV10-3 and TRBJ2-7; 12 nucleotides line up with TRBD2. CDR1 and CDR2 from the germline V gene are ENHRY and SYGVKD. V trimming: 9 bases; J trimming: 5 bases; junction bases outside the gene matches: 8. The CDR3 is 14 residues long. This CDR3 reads CAIQGLAGGHEQYF. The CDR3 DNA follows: TGTGCCATTCAGGGACTAGCGGGCGGGCACGAGCAGTACTTC.

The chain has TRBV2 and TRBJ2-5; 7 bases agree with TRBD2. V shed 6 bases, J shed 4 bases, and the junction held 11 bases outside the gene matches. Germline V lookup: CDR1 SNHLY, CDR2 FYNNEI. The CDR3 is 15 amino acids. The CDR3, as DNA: TGTGCCAGCAGGAGGGCTCCCGGACTAGGAGAGACCCAGTACTTC. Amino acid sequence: CASRRAPGLGETQYF.

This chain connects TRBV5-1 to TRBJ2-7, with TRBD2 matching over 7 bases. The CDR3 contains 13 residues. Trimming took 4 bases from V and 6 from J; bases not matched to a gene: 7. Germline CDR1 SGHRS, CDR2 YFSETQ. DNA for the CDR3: TGCGCCAGCAGCGGACCGGGGACTACCGAGCAGTACTTC. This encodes CASSGPGTTEQYF.

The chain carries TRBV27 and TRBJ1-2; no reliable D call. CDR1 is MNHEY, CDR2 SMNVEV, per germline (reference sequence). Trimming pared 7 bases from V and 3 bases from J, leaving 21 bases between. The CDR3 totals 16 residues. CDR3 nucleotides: TGTGCCAGCAAAATCAGTAGAGGCCATGATTACTATGGCTACACCTTC. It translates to CASKISRGHDYYGYTF.

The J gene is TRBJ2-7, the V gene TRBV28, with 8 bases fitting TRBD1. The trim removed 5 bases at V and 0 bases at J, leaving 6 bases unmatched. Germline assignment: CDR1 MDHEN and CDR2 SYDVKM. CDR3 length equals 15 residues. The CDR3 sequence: CASSPTGASSYEQYF. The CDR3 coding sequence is TGTGCCAGCAGTCCGACAGGGGCGAGCTCCTACGAGCAGTACTTC.

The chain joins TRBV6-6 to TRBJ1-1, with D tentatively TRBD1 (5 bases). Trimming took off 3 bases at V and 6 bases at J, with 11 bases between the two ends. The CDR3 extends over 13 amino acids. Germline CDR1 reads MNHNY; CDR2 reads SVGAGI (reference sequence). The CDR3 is CASSYADSPEAFF. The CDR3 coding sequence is TGTGCCAGCAGTTATGCCGACAGCCCTGAAGCTTTCTTT.

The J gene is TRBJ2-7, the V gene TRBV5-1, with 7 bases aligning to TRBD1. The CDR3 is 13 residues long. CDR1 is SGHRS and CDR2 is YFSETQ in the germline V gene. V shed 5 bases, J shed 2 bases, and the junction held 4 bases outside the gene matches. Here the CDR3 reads CASRPGTAYEQYF. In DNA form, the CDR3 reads TGCGCCAGCAGACCGGGGACAGCCTACGAGCAGTACTTC.

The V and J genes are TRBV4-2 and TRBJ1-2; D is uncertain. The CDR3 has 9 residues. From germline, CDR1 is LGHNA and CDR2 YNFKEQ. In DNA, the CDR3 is TGTGGGCTGAACTATGGCTACACCTTC. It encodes CGLNYGYTF.

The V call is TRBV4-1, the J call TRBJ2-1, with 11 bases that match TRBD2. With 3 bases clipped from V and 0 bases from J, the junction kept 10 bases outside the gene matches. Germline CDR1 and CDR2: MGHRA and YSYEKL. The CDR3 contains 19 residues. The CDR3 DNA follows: TGCGCCAGCAGCCAGATTGGACTAGCGGGCTCAAGCTCCTACAATGAGCAGTTCTTC. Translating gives CASSQIGLAGSSSYNEQFF.

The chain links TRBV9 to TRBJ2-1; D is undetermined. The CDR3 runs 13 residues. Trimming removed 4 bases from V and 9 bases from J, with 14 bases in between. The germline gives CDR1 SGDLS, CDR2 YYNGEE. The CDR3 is CASSPNNPSEQFF. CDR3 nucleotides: TGTGCCAGCAGCCCAAACAACCCCAGTGAGCAGTTCTTC.